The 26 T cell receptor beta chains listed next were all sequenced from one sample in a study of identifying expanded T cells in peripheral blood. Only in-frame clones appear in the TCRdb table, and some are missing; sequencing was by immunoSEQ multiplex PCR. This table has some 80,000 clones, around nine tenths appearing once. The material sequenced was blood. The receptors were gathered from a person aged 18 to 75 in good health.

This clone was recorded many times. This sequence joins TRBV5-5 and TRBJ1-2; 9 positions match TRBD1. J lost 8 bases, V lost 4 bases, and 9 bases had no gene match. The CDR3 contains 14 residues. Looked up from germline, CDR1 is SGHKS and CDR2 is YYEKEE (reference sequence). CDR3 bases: TGTGCCAGCAGCAGCGAGGGACAGGGCTTGGGCTACACCTTC. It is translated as CASSSEGQGLGYTF.

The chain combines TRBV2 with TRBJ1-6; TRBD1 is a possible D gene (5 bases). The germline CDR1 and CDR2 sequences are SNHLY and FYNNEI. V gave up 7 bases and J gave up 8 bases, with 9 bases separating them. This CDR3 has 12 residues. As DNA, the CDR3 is TGTGCCAGCAATCGGGGGGATTCACCCCTCCACTTT. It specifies CASNRGDSPLHF.

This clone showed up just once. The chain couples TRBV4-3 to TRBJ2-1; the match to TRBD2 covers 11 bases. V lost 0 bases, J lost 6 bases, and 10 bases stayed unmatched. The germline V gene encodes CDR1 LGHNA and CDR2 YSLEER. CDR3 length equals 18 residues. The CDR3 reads CASSQDPSVAGGLNEQFF. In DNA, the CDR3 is TGCGCCAGCAGCCAAGACCCGTCTGTAGCGGGAGGGCTCAATGAGCAGTTCTTC.

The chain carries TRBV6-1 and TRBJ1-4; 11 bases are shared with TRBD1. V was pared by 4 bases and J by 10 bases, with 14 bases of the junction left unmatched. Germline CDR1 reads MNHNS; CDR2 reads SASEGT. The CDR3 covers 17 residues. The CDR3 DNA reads TGTGCCAGCAGTGGGTCTAAGGGGGACAGGGGGAAGAGAAAACTGTTTTTT. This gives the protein CASSGSKGDRGKRKLFF.

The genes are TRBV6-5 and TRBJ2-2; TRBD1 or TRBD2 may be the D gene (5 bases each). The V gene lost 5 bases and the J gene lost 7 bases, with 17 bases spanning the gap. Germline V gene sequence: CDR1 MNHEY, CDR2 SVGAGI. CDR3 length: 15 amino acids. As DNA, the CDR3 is TGTGCCAGCAGTCGCGGGCCAGGGACGGGCGGGGAGCTGTTTTTT. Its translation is CASSRGPGTGGELFF.

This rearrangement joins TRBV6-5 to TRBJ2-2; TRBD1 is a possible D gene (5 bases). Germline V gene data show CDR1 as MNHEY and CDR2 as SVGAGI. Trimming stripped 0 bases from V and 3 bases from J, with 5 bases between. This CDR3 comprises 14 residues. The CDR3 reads CASSYSGDTGELFF. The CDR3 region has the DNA TGTGCCAGCAGTTACTCAGGGGACACCGGGGAGCTGTTTTTT.

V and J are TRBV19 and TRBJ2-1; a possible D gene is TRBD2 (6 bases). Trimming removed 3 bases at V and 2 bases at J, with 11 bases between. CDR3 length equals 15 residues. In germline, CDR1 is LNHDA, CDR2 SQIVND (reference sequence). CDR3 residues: CASSMLALAYNEQFF. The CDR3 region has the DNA TGTGCCAGTAGTATGCTAGCGCTTGCCTACAATGAGCAGTTCTTC. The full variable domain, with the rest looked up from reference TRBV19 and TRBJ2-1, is DGGITQSPKYLFRKEGQNVTLSCEQNLNHDAMYWYRQDPGQGLRLIYYSQIVNDFQKGDIAEGYSVSREKKESFPLTVTSAQKNPTAFYLCASSMLALAYNEQFFGPGTRLTVL.

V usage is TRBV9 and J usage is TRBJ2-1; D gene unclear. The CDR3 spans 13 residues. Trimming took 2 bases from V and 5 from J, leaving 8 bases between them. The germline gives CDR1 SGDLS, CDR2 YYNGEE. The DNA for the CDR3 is TGTGCCAGCAGCGTGGGGTCTGACAATGAGCAGTTCTTC. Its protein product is CASSVGSDNEQFF.

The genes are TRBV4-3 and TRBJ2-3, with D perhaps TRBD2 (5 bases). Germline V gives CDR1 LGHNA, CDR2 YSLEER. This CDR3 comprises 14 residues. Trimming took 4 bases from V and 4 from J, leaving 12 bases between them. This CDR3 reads CASSRGDRADTQYF. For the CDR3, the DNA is TGCGCCAGCAGCCGGGGAGACCGGGCAGATACGCAGTATTTT.

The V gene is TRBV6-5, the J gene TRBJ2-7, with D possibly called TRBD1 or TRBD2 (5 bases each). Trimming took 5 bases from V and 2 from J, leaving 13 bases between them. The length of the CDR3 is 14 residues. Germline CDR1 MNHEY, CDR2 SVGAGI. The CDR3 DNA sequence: TGTGCCAGCAGTACGGGGCGCGGCGCCTACGAGCAGTACTTC. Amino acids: CASSTGRGAYEQYF.

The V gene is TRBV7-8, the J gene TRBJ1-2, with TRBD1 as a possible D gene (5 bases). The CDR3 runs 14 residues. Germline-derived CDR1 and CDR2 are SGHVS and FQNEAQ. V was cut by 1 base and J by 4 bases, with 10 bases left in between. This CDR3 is CASSLGGGPYGYTF. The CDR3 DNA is TGTGCCAGCAGCTTAGGCGGGGGTCCCTATGGCTACACCTTC.

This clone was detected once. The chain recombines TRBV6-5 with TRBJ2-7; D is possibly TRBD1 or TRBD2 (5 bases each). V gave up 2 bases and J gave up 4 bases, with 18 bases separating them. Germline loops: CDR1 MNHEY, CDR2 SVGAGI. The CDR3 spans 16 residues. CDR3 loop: CASSYLSQGARYEQYF. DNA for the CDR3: TGTGCCAGCAGTTACCTCTCCCAGGGAGCTCGGTACGAGCAGTACTTC.

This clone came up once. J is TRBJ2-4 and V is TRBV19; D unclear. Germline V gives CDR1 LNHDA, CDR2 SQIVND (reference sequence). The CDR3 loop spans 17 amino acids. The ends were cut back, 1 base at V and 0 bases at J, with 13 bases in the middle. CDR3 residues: CASSIVGPDLAKNIQYF. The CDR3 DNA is TGTGCCAGTAGTATAGTAGGGCCCGACCTAGCCAAAAACATTCAGTACTTC.

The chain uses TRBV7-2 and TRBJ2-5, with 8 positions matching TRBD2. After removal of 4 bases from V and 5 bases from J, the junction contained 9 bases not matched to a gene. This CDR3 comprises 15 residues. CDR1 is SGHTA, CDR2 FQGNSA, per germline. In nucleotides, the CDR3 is TGTGCCAGCAGCTCGATGGGACTAGGCGGGGAGACCCAGTACTTC. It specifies CASSSMGLGGETQYF.

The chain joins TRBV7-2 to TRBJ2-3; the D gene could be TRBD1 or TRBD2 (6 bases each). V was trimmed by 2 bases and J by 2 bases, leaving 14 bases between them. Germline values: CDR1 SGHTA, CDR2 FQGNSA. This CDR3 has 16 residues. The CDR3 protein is CASSLKSGGVTDTQYF. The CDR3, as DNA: TGTGCCAGCAGCTTAAAGTCCGGGGGCGTCACAGATACGCAGTATTTT.

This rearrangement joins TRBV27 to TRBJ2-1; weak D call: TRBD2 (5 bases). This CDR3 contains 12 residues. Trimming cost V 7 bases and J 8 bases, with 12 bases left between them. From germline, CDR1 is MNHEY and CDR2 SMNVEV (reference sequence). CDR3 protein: CASIARGYEQFF. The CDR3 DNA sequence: TGTGCCAGCATTGCCCGAGGGTATGAGCAGTTCTTC.

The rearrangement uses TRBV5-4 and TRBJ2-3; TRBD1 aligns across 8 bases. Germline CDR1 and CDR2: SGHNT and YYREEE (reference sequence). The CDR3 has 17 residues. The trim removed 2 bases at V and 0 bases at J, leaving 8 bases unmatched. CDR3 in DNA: TGTGCCAGCAGCTTTATCACAGGGGGTCCCAGCACAGATACGCAGTATTTT. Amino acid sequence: CASSFITGGPSTDTQYF. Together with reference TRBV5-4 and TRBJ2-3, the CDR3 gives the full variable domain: ETGVTQSPTHLIKTRGQQVTLRCSSQSGHNTVSWYQQALGQGPQFIFQYYREEENGRGNFPPRFSGLQFPNYSSELNVNALELDDSALYLCASSFITGGPSTDTQYFGPGTRLTVL.

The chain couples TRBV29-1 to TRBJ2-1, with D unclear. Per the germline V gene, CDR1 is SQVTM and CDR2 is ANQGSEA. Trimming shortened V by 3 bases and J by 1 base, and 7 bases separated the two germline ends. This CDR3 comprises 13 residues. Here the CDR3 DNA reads TGCAGCGTTGAGGGCAGTTCCTACAATGAGCAGTTCTTC. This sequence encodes CSVEGSSYNEQFF.

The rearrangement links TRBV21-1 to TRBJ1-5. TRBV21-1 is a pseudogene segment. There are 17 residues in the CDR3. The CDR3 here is CASSKSPELPYNQPQHF. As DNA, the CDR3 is TGTGCCAGCAGCAAATCCCCGGAGCTCCCGTATAATCAGCCCCAGCATTTT.

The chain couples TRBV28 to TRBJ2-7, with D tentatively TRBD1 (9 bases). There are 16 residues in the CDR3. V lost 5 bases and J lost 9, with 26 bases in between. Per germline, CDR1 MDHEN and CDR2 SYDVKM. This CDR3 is CASSALAGQGPFGQYF. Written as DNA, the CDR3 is TGTGCCAGCAGTGCGTTAGCGGGACAGGGACCCTTCGGGCAGTACTTC.

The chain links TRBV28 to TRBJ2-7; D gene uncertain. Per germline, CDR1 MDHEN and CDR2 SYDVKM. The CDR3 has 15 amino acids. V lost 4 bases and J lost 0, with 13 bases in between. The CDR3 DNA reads TGTGCCAGCAGTTCTCGAAGACAAACCTCCTACGAGCAGTACTTC. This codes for CASSSRRQTSYEQYF.

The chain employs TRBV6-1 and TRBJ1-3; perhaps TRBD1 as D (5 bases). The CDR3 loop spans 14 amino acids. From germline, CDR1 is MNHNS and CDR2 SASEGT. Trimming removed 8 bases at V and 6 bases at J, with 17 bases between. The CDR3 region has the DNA TGTGCCAGCCTTGGATTGTGGGGCGAAAACACCATATATTTT. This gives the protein CASLGLWGENTIYF.

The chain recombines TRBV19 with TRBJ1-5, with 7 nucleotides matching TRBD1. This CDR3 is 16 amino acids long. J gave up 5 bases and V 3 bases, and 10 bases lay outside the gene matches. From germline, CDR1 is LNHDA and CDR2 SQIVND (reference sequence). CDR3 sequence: CASSIPGTVYHQPQHF. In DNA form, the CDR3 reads TGTGCCAGTAGTATTCCCGGGACAGTCTATCATCAGCCCCAGCATTTT.

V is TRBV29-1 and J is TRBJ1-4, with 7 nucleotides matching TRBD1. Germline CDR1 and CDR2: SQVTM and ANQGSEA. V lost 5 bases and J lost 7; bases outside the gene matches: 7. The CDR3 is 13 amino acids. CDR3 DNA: TGCAGCGTTACAGGGGTGGTGGGTGAAAAACTGTTTTTT. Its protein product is CSVTGVVGEKLFF.

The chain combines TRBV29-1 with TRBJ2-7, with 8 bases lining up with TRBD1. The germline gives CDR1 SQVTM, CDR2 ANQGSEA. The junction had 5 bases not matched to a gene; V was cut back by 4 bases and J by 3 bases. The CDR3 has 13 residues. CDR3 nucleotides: TGCAGCGTTGTTCCGGACAGGGTCTACGAGCAGTACTTC. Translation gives CSVVPDRVYEQYF.

This CDR3 is CASSGLRGSVSPLHF. CDR3 DNA sequence: TGTGCCAGCAGTGGCCTGAGGGGGTCGGTTTCACCCCTCCACTTT. V is TRBV6-1 and J is TRBJ1-6, with D maybe TRBD1 (6 bases). The germline gives CDR1 MNHNS, CDR2 SASEGT. CDR3 length equals 15 residues. Deletions cut 4 bases from V and 9 bases from J, with 16 bases between.